This TCR beta chain was retrieved from a study of graft-versus-host responses after intestinal transplantation. About the study: Multivisceral, liver-intestinal, or isolated intestinal grafts were transplanted into recipients. Each patient got anti-thymocyte globulin induction, then tacrolimus and steroids for two to four years. Study-wide findings and caveats: Individuals who had graft-donor T cell macrochimerism had allografts that showed high graft-versus-host to host-versus-graft clonal ratios. The authors found GvH clones in recipient marrow, some appearing first in ileum or blood.

Data came from immunoSEQ multiplex PCR; TCRdb stores just in-frame clones and leaves some out. The table lists over 120,000 clones, about nine tenths of them singletons. As regards this clone: Its cognate antigen is unknown.

Trimming took 6 bases from V and 5 from J, leaving 23 bases between them. The CDR3 has 16 residues. Per germline, CDR1 MDHEN and CDR2 SYDVKM. This sample comprised unstimulated CD4+ T cells sorted from spleen or lymph node cells, obtained before intestinal transplant. This clonotype was obtained from a human donor who received an intestinal transplant. The rearrangement links TRBV28 to TRBJ2-7, with D uncertain. The CDR3 protein is CASSYQGPPLRDEQYF. Here the CDR3 DNA reads TGTGCCAGCAGCTACCAAGGACCGCCCCTACGAGACGAGCAGTACTTC.